This T cell receptor beta chain stems from a study of blood T cells in healthy people across ages. This clonotype was found a few times. Germline CDR1 and CDR2: KGHSH and LQKENI. Trimming removed 2 bases from V and 7 bases from J, with 11 bases in between. The CDR3 length is 13 residues. A second about 6 to 12 cycle PCR used barcoded and J-beta primers. TCRdb used MiXCR to reprocess the 5' RACE reads, holding one entry per CDR3 protein. The profile covers hundreds of thousands of distinct CDR3 sequences, with approximately 47% appearing a single time and under 60% taken by the ten largest. The sequenced sample was blood. This receptor was identified in a man between 60 and 70 years old in good health. The chain has TRBV18 and TRBJ1-1; possibly TRBD1 for D (5 bases). CDR3 sequence: CASSPTGPSEAFF. CDR3 bases: TGTGCCAGCTCACCAACGGGGCCGAGTGAAGCTTTCTTT.